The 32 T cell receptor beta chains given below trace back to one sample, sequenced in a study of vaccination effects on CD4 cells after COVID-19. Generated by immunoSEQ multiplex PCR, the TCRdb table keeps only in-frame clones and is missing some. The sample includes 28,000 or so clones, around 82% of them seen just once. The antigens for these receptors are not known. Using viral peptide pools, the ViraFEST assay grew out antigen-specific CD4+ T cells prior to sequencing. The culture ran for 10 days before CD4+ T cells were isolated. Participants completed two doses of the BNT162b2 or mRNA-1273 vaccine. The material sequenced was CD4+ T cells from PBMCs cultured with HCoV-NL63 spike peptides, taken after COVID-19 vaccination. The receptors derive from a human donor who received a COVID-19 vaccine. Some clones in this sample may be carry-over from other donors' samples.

Written as DNA, the CDR3 is TGCGCCAGCAGTGAGGCGGACAACTATGGCTACACCTTC. Residues: CASSEADNYGYTF. The genes are TRBV10-2 and TRBJ1-2, with unresolved D. V lost 2 bases and J 2 bases, leaving 6 bases between the germline ends. This CDR3 has 13 amino acids. In germline, CDR1 is WSHSY, CDR2 SAAADI.

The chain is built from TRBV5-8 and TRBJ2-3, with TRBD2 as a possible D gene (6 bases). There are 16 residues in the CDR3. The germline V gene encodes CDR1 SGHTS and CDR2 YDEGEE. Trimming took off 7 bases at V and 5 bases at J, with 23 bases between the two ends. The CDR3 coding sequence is TGTGCCAGCCCGTCGTGGGGCTCCGGGGGAAAAGATACGCAGTATTTT. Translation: CASPSWGSGGKDTQYF.

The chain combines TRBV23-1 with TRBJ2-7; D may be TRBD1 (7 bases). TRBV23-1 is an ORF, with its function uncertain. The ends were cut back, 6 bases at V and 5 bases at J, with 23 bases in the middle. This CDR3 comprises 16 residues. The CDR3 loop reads CASSRRVAGGDNEQYV. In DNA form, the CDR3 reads TGCGCCAGCAGCCGGAGGGTGGCAGGGGGAGATAACGAGCAGTACGTC.

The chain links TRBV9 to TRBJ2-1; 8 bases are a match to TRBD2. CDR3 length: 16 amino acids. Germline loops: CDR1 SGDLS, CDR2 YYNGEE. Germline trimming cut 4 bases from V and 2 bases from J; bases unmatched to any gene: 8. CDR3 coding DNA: TGTGCCAGCAGCCCCCGGGGGGGGGAACCCTACAATGAGCAGTTCTTC. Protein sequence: CASSPRGGEPYNEQFF.

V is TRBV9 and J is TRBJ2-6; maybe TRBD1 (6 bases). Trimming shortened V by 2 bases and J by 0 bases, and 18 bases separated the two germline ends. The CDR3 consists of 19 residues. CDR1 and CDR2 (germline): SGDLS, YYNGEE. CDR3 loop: CASSVKRGTSFSGANVLTF. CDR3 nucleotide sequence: TGTGCCAGCAGCGTGAAGAGAGGGACAAGTTTCTCTGGGGCCAACGTCCTGACTTTC.

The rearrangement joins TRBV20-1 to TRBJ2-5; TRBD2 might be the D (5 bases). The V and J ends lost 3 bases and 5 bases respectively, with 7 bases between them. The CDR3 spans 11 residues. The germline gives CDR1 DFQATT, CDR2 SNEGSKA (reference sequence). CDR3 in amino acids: CSASGVETQYF. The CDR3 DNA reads TGCAGTGCTAGCGGGGTGGAGACCCAGTACTTC.

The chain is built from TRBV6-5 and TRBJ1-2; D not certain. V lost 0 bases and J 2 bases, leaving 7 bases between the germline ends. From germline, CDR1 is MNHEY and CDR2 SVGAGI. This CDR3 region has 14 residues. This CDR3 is CASSYSGGNYGYTF. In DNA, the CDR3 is TGTGCCAGCAGTTACTCGGGAGGGAACTATGGCTACACCTTC.

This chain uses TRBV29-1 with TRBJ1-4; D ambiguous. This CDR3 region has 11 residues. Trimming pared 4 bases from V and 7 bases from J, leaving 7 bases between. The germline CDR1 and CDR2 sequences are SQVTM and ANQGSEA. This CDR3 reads CSVAVGEKLFF. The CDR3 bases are TGCAGCGTTGCTGTCGGTGAAAAACTGTTTTTT.

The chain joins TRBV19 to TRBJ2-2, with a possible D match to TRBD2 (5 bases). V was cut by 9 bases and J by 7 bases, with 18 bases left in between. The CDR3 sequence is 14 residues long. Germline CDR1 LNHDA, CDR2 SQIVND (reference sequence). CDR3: CASQTGRYNGELFF. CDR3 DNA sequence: TGTGCCAGCCAAACGGGGAGATATAACGGGGAGCTGTTTTTT.

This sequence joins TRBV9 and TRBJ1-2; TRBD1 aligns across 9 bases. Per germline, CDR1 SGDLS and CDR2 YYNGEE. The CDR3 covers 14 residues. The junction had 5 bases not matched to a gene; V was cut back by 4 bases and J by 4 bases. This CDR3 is CASSPQQGAYGYTF. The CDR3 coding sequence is TGTGCCAGCAGCCCCCAACAGGGGGCCTATGGCTACACCTTC.

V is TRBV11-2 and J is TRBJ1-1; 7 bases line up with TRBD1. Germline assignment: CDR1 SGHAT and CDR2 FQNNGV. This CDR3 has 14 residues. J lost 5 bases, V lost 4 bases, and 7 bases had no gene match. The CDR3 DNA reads TGTGCCAGCAGCTCGACGGACAGGAGGACTGAAGCTTTCTTT. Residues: CASSSTDRRTEAFF.

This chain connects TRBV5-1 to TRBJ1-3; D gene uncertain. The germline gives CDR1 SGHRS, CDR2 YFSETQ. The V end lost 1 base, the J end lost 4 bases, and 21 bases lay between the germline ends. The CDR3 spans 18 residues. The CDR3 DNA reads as TGCGCCAGCAGCTTGAAGGCTTCGGGTACTTCGGCCGGAAACACCATATATTTT. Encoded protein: CASSLKASGTSAGNTIYF. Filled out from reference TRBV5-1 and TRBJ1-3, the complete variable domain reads KAGVTQTPRYLIKTRGQQVTLSCSPISGHRSVSWYQQTPGQGLQFLFEYFSETQRNKGNFPGRFSGRQFSNSRSEMNVSTLELGDSALYLCASSLKASGTSAGNTIYFGEGSWLTVV.

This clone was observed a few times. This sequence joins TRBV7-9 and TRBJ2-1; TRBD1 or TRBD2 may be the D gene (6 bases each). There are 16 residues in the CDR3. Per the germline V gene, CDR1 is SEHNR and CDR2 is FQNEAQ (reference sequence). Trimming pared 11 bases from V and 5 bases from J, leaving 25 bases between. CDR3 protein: CALEGWGQGNDNEQFF. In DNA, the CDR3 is TGTGCCCTGGAGGGGTGGGGGCAGGGGAACGACAATGAGCAGTTCTTC.

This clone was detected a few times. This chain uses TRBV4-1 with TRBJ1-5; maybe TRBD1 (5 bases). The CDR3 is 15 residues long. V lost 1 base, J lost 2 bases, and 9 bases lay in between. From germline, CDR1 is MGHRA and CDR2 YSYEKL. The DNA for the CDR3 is TGCGCCAGCAGCCAAGTCTTGGGGCGCAATCAGCCCCAGCATTTT. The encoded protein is CASSQVLGRNQPQHF.

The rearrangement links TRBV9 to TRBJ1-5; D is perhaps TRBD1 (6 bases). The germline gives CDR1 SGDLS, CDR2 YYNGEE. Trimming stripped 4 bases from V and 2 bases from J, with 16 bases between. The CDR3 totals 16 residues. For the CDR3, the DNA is TGTGCCAGCAGCACAGGAAGCGGGGGCGGCAATCAGCCCCAGCATTTT. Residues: CASSTGSGGGNQPQHF.

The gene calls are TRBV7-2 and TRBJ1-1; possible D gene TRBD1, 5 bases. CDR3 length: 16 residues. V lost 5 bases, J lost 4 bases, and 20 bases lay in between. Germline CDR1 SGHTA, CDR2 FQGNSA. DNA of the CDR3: TGTGCCAGCAGCCACGGGGGGTGGGGAGGAAGCACTGAAGCTTTCTTT. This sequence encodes CASSHGGWGGSTEAFF.

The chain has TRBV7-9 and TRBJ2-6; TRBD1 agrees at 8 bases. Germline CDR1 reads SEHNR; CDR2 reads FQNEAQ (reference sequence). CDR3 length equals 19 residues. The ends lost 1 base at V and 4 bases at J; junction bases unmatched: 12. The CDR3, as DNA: TGTGCCAGCAGCTTAGGGGACAGGTCTTCTCTCCCCGGGGCCAACGTCCTGACTTTC. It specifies CASSLGDRSSLPGANVLTF.

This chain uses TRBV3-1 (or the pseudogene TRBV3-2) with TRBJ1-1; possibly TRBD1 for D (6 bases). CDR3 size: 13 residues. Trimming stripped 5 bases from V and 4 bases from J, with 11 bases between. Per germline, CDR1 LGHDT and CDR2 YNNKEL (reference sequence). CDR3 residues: CASSEAGVTEAFF. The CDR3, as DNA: TGTGCCAGCAGCGAGGCAGGGGTCACTGAAGCTTTCTTT.

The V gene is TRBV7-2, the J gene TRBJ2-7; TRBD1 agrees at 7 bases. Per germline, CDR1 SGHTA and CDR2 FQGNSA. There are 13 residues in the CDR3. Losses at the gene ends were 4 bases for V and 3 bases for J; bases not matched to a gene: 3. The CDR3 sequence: CASSWGQSYEQYV. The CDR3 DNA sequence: TGTGCCAGCAGCTGGGGACAGAGCTACGAGCAGTACGTC.

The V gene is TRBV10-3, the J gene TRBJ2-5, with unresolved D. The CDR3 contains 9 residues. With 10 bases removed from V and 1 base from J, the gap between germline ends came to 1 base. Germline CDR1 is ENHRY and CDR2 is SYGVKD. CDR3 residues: CATQETQYF. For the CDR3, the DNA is TGTGCCACCCAAGAGACCCAGTACTTC.

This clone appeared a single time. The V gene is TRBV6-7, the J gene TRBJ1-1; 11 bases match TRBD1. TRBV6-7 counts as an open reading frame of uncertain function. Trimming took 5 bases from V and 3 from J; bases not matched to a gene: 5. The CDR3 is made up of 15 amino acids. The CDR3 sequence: CASSTGQGVHTEAFF. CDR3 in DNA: TGTGCCAGCAGTACGGGACAGGGGGTTCACACTGAAGCTTTCTTT.

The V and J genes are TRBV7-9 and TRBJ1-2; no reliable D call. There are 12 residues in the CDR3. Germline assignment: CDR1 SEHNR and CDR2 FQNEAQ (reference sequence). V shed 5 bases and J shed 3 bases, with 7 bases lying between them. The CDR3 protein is CASSGGYYGYTF. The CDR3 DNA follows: TGTGCCAGCAGCGGAGGGTACTATGGCTACACCTTC.

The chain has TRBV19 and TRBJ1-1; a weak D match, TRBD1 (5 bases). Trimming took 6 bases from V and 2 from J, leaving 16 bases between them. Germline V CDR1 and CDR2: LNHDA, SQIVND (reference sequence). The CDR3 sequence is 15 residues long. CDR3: CASSPMGGINTEAFF. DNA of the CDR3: TGTGCCAGTAGCCCCATGGGGGGAATAAACACTGAAGCTTTCTTT.

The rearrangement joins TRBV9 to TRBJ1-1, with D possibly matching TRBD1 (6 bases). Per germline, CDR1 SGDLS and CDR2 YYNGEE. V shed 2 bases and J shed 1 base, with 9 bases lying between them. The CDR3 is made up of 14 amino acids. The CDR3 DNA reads TGTGCCAGCAGCGTGGGGGGGCCGAACACTGAAGCTTTCTTT. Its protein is CASSVGGPNTEAFF. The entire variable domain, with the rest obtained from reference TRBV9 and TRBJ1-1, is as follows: DSGVTQTPKHLITATGQRVTLRCSPRSGDLSVYWYQQSLDQGLQFLIQYYNGEERAKGNILERFSAQQFPDLHSELNLSSLELGDSALYFCASSVGGPNTEAFFGQGTRLTVV.

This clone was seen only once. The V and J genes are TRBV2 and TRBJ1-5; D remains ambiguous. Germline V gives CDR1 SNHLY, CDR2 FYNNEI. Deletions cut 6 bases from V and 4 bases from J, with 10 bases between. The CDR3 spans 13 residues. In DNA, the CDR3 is TGTGCCAGCAGAGCTGACGGAAATCAGCCCCAGCATTTT. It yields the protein CASRADGNQPQHF.

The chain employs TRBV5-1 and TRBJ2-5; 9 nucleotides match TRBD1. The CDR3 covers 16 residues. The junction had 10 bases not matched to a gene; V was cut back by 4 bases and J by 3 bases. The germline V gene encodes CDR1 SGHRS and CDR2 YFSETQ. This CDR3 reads CASSLLPGTGKETQYF. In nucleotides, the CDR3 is TGCGCCAGCAGCCTACTCCCCGGGACAGGGAAAGAGACCCAGTACTTC.

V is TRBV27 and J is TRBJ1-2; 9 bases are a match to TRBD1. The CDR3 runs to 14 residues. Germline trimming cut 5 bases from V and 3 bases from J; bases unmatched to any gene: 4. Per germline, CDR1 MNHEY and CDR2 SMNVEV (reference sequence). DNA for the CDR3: TGTGCCAGCAGTGAGTACAGGGGGCACTATGGCTACACCTTC. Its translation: CASSEYRGHYGYTF.

The CDR3 nucleotides are TGTGCCAGCAGCCAATCAAGGAACTATGGCTACACCTTC. Translating gives CASSQSRNYGYTF. The chain has TRBV14 and TRBJ1-2, with D hard to call. V dropped 2 bases and J dropped 2 bases, with 6 bases sitting between them. Germline assignment: CDR1 SGHDN and CDR2 FVKESK. CDR3 length equals 13 residues.

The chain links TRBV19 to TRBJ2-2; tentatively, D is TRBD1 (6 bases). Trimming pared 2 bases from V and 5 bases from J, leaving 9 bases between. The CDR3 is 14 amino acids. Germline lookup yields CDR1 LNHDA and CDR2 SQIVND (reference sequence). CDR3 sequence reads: CASSIYRATGELFF. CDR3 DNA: TGTGCCAGTAGTATATACAGGGCGACCGGGGAGCTGTTTTTT.

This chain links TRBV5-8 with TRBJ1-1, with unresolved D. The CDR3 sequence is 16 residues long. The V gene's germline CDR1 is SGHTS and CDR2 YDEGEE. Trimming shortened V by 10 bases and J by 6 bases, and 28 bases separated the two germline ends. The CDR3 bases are TGTGCCTCCCCCGCCGCCCTATGGGCCCGCGAACCTGAAGCTTTCTTT. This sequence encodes CASPAALWAREPEAFF.

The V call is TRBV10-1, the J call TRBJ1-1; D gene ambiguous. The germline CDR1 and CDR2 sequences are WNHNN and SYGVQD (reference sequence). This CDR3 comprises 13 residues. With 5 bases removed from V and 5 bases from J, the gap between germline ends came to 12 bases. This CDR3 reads CASSLGPGTEAFF. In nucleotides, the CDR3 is TGCGCCAGCAGTTTAGGACCGGGGACTGAAGCTTTCTTT.

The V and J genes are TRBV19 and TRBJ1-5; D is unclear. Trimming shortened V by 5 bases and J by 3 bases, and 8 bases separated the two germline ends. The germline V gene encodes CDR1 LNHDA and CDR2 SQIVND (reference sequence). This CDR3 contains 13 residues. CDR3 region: CASSSGVNQPQHF. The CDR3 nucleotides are TGTGCCAGTAGTTCAGGAGTCAATCAGCCCCAGCATTTT.